These 29 T cell receptor beta chains were sequenced from one sample in a study of cytomegalovirus exposure and HLA in healthy donors. The PCR contained 60 Vbeta and 13 Jbeta primers. The assay was immunoSEQ multiplex PCR, and TCRdb's table has in-frame clones only and misses some. Here the sample spans 85,000 to 100,000 clones, 55% to 75% being singletons. The sequenced sample was PBMCs. The receptors were sampled from a man aged 50 or older in good health and CMV-seronegative.

This sequence joins TRBV5-6 and TRBJ2-1; 10 positions match TRBD1. V lost 2 bases, J lost 4 bases, and 3 bases stayed unmatched. Germline CDR1 SGHDT, CDR2 YYEEEE. The CDR3 is made up of 15 amino acids. DNA of the CDR3: TGTGCCAGCAGCTTTTTGGGACAGGGGTACAATGAGCAGTTCTTC. Protein: CASSFLGQGYNEQFF. Full variable domain (remainder filled in from reference TRBV5-6 and TRBJ2-1): DAGVTQSPTHLIKTRGQQVTLRCSPKSGHDTVSWYQQALGQGPQFIFQYYEEEERQRGNFPDRFSGHQFPNYSSELNVNALLLGDSALYLCASSFLGQGYNEQFFGPGTRLTVL.

V gene TRBV30 combines with J gene TRBJ1-3; possibly TRBD1 for D (6 bases). Per germline, CDR1 GTSNPN and CDR2 SVGIG (reference sequence). The CDR3 consists of 15 residues. Trimming left V 0 bases short and J 1 base short, with 10 bases between. CDR3 nucleotides: TGTGCCTGGAGTGTAAGTCAGGGGTCTGGAAACACCATATATTTT. This sequence encodes CAWSVSQGSGNTIYF.

CDR3 in DNA: TGTGCCAGCAGCTTTCCGCGGGGGGGCTTGATAAGCACAGATACGCAGTATTTT. This sequence encodes CASSFPRGGLISTDTQYF. The V and J genes are TRBV7-2 and TRBJ2-3; the match to TRBD2 covers 9 bases. CDR3 size: 18 residues. Germline V gene lookup returns CDR1 SGHTA and CDR2 FQGNSA. V gave up 3 bases and J gave up 0 bases; unmatched junction bases: 10.

The CDR3 loop is CASSYDRFSGNTIYF. CDR3 bases: TGTGCCAGCAGCTATGACAGGTTCTCGGGAAACACCATATATTTT. The chain combines TRBV13 with TRBJ1-3; possibly TRBD1 for D (6 bases). V lost 4 bases to trimming and J lost 4 bases, with 14 bases between them. This CDR3 is built from 15 residues. Germline values: CDR1 PRHDT, CDR2 FYEKMQ (reference sequence). The full variable domain, with the rest looked up from reference TRBV13 and TRBJ1-3, is AAGVIQSPRHLIKEKRETATLKCYPIPRHDTVYWYQQGPGQDPQFLISFYEKMQSDKGSIPDRFSAQQFSDYHSELNMSSLELGDSALYFCASSYDRFSGNTIYFGEGSWLTVV.

This rearrangement joins TRBV10-3 to TRBJ1-1; D may be TRBD1 (6 bases). The CDR3 is 17 residues long. V was cut by 3 bases and J by 3 bases, with 20 bases left in between. CDR1 ENHRY and CDR2 SYGVKD come from the germline V gene. CDR3: CAISDPEGGVVDTEAFF. CDR3 nucleotide sequence: TGTGCCATCAGTGACCCGGAGGGGGGGGTAGTGGACACTGAAGCTTTCTTT.

This rearrangement joins TRBV7-2 to TRBJ2-3; 8 bases are shared with TRBD2. The V segment lost 3 bases and the J segment 5 bases; nucleotides outside the gene matches: 10. CDR1 SGHTA and CDR2 FQGNSA come from the germline V gene. The CDR3 is 16 amino acids. The CDR3 bases are TGTGCCAGCAGCTTTGTAAGCGGGAGTAGGGGAGATACGCAGTATTTT. Protein: CASSFVSGSRGDTQYF. The complete variable domain, with remaining parts taken from reference TRBV7-2 and TRBJ2-3, reads GAGVSQSPSNKVTEKGKDVELRCDPISGHTALYWYRQSLGQGLEFLIYFQGNSAPDKSGLPSDRFSAERTGGSVSTLTIQRTQQEDSAVYLCASSFVSGSRGDTQYFGPGTRLTVL.

The chain couples TRBV15 to TRBJ2-7, with 7 bases identical to TRBD2. Germline CDR1 LNHNV, CDR2 YYDKDF (reference sequence). This CDR3 is 15 amino acids long. V gave up 0 bases and J gave up 2 bases; unmatched junction bases: 4. The CDR3 loop reads CATSRDGLGAYEQYF. DNA for the CDR3: TGTGCCACCAGCAGAGATGGACTAGGGGCCTACGAGCAGTACTTC.

This sequence joins TRBV6-1 and TRBJ1-4; D possibly corresponds to TRBD1 (5 bases). There are 14 residues in the CDR3. The V end lost 5 bases, the J end lost 0 bases, and 7 bases lay between the germline ends. From germline, CDR1 is MNHNS and CDR2 SASEGT. The CDR3 spells CASSTGTTNEKLFF. CDR3 DNA: TGTGCCAGCAGTACAGGCACAACTAATGAAAAACTGTTTTTT.

The chain employs TRBV28 and TRBJ1-1, with a weak D call TRBD1 (5 bases). The germline V and J ends were trimmed by 5 bases and 8 bases, with 12 bases remaining between them. From germline, CDR1 is MDHEN and CDR2 SYDVKM. The CDR3 has 12 residues. The CDR3 sequence: CASSPLAGEAFF. The CDR3 nucleotides read TGTGCCAGCAGTCCCCTCGCAGGGGAAGCTTTCTTT.

The CDR3 coding sequence is TGTGCCAGCAGCACCCCGACAGGGAGTCGGTACTATGGCTACACCTTC. Amino acid sequence: CASSTPTGSRYYGYTF. The V call is TRBV7-2, the J call TRBJ1-2; 7 nucleotides line up with TRBD1. The V and J ends lost 5 bases and 3 bases, in that order; junction bases with no gene match: 12. The germline V gene encodes CDR1 SGHTA and CDR2 FQGNSA. CDR3 length equals 16 residues.

The chain joins TRBV4-1 to TRBJ1-1, with D tentatively TRBD1 (6 bases). The germline V gene has CDR1 MGHRA and CDR2 YSYEKL. This CDR3 is built from 15 residues. V was shortened by 4 bases and J by 5 bases, with 17 bases between the two germline ends. DNA of the CDR3: TGCGCCAGCAGCCTCCACAGGGCTGGAACGACTGAAGCTTTCTTT. Residues: CASSLHRAGTTEAFF.

The chain joins TRBV25-1 to TRBJ2-1; TRBD1 aligns across 9 bases. The trim removed 4 bases at V and 7 bases at J, leaving 8 bases unmatched. The CDR3 totals 15 residues. The germline CDR1 and CDR2 sequences are MGHDK and SYGVNS. CDR3 bases: TGTGCCAGCAGTGTAACAGGGGGCGCGTGGAATGAGCAGTTCTTC. It is translated as CASSVTGGAWNEQFF.

A single count supports this clone. This chain links TRBV28 with TRBJ1-5; D possibly corresponds to TRBD1 (6 bases). The CDR3 has 15 amino acids. Looked up from germline, CDR1 is MDHEN and CDR2 is SYDVKM. V was clipped by 4 bases and J by 1 base, with 11 bases between them. In nucleotides, the CDR3 is TGTGCCAGCAGTTCCGGGACACCGAGCAATCAGCCCCAGCATTTT. Translated, it gives CASSSGTPSNQPQHF. The whole variable domain, remainder taken from reference TRBV28 and TRBJ1-5, is DVKVTQSSRYLVKRTGEKVFLECVQDMDHENMFWYRQDPGLGLRLIYFSYDVKMKEKGDIPEGYSVSREKKERFSLILESASTNQTSMYLCASSSGTPSNQPQHFGDGTRLSIL.

This clone was counted between two and nine times. The chain employs TRBV30 and TRBJ1-5; D call uncertain. This CDR3 is built from 14 residues. The germline V and J ends were trimmed by 2 bases and 8 bases, with 16 bases remaining between them. CDR1 and CDR2 (germline): GTSNPN, SVGIG (reference sequence). CDR3 region: CAWSLGGRGKPQHF. The CDR3 coding sequence is TGTGCCTGGAGTTTGGGCGGGCGAGGAAAGCCCCAGCATTTT.

The chain recombines TRBV6-1 with TRBJ2-7; 9 bases agree with TRBD1. Per the germline V gene, CDR1 is MNHNS and CDR2 is SASEGT. With 5 bases clipped from V and 0 bases from J, the junction kept 5 bases outside the gene matches. This CDR3 is built from 15 residues. The CDR3 DNA is TGTGCCAGCAGTCGGGACAGGGAACCCTCCTACGAGCAGTACGTC. As protein: CASSRDREPSYEQYV.

The rearrangement uses TRBV5-6 and TRBJ2-7, with D perhaps TRBD2 (5 bases). Trimming left V 4 bases short and J 3 bases short, with 14 bases between. The germline gives CDR1 SGHDT, CDR2 YYEEEE. The CDR3 is made up of 14 amino acids. The CDR3 loop is CASSAPLEGYEQYF. The CDR3 nucleotides read TGTGCCAGCAGCGCTCCCCTAGAGGGCTACGAGCAGTACTTC.

The V call is TRBV7-9, the J call TRBJ2-1, with a weak D call TRBD2 (5 bases). V was clipped by 1 base and J by 8 bases, with 9 bases between them. Germline V gives CDR1 SEHNR, CDR2 FQNEAQ (reference sequence). CDR3 length: 13 residues. As DNA, the CDR3 is TGTGCCAGCAGCTTAGGGAGGCCATATGAGCAGTTCTTC. Translating gives CASSLGRPYEQFF. Drawing the rest from reference TRBV7-9 and TRBJ2-1, the complete variable domain is DTGVSQNPRHKITKRGQNVTFRCDPISEHNRLYWYRQTLGQGPEFLTYFQNEAQLEKSRLLSDRFSAERPKGSFSTLEIQRTEQGDSAMYLCASSLGRPYEQFFGPGTRLTVL.

V gene TRBV5-1 combines with J gene TRBJ2-3; 9 bases are a match to TRBD1. CDR3 length: 19 residues. The V gene end was trimmed by 3 bases and the J gene end by 0 bases; junction bases not matched to a gene: 14. Germline loops: CDR1 SGHRS, CDR2 YFSETQ. CDR3 sequence: CASSWGPGQGLTSTDTQYF. DNA for the CDR3: TGCGCCAGCAGCTGGGGGCCGGGACAGGGTCTCACTAGCACAGATACGCAGTATTTT.

The genes are TRBV6-1 and TRBJ2-5; 9 bases line up with TRBD1. The V segment lost 6 bases and the J segment 5 bases; nucleotides outside the gene matches: 10. The CDR3 consists of 15 residues. CDR1 and CDR2 from the germline V gene are MNHNS and SASEGT. The CDR3 nucleotides are TGTGCCAGCAGGACCCACAGGGGGCTAGGGGAGACCCAGTACTTC. Translating it yields CASRTHRGLGETQYF.

This clone was observed a few times. This sequence joins TRBV5-4 and TRBJ2-4; no definite D call. Germline loops: CDR1 SGHNT, CDR2 YYREEE (reference sequence). Trimming removed 0 bases at V and 4 bases at J, with 5 bases between. There are 13 residues in the CDR3. DNA for the CDR3: TGTGCCAGCAGCTTGGCTCAGAAAAACATTCAGTACTTC. Encoded protein: CASSLAQKNIQYF.

This clone was counted only a few times. This chain uses TRBV4-3 with TRBJ2-7, with D tentatively TRBD2 (5 bases). Germline V gene data show CDR1 as LGHNA and CDR2 as YSLEER. The CDR3 has 13 residues. The V gene lost 7 bases and the J gene lost 3 bases, with 13 bases spanning the gap. This chain's CDR3 is CASNFYGLYEQYV. The CDR3, as DNA: TGCGCCAGCAACTTCTATGGACTCTACGAGCAGTACGTC.

The chain has TRBV15 and TRBJ2-5; 7 bases fit TRBD1. The germline CDR1 and CDR2 sequences are LNHNV and YYDKDF (reference sequence). V was pared by 2 bases and J by 5 bases, with 5 bases of the junction left unmatched. The CDR3 has 14 amino acids. The chain's CDR3 is CATSRRLQGETQYF. The DNA of the CDR3 is TGTGCCACCAGCAGACGTCTACAGGGGGAGACCCAGTACTTC. Full variable domain (outside the CDR3, taken from reference TRBV15 and TRBJ2-5): DAMVIQNPRYQVTQFGKPVTLSCSQTLNHNVMYWYQQKSSQAPKLLFHYYDKDFNNEADTPDNFQSRRPNTSFCFLDIRSPGLGDTAMYLCATSRRLQGETQYFGPGTRLLVL.

V usage is TRBV29-1 and J usage is TRBJ2-1, with TRBD2 identical over 9 bases. The CDR3 runs 15 residues. Germline-derived CDR1 and CDR2 are SQVTM and ANQGSEA. The V and J ends lost 6 bases and 3 bases, in that order; junction bases with no gene match: 9. This CDR3 reads CSVARAGGSYNEQFF. CDR3 DNA: TGCAGCGTCGCCCGTGCGGGAGGGAGCTACAATGAGCAGTTCTTC.

The chain carries TRBV5-1 and TRBJ1-1, with a tentative D call TRBD1 (5 bases). Trimming removed 2 bases from V and 3 bases from J, with 11 bases in between. The CDR3 extends over 14 amino acids. The germline V gene encodes CDR1 SGHRS and CDR2 YFSETQ. The CDR3 DNA reads as TGCGCCAGCAGCTTCGTAGGAGGGGACACTGAAGCTTTCTTT. This sequence encodes CASSFVGGDTEAFF.

This rearrangement joins TRBV9 to TRBJ1-6, with no clear D. The CDR3 covers 15 residues. The V and J ends lost 3 bases and 9 bases respectively, with 16 bases between them. Germline-derived CDR1 and CDR2 are SGDLS and YYNGEE. The CDR3 DNA is TGTGCCAGCAGCGCCCACGACGCCCGACTTTCACCCCTCCACTTT. It yields the protein CASSAHDARLSPLHF.

The chain employs TRBV5-1 and TRBJ2-5, with a possible D match to TRBD2 (5 bases). CDR1 and CDR2 from the germline V gene are SGHRS and YFSETQ. V was cut by 2 bases and J by 2 bases, with 7 bases left in between. The CDR3 sequence is 13 residues long. The CDR3 loop is CASSFGLQETQYF. For the CDR3, the DNA is TGCGCCAGCAGCTTCGGACTTCAAGAGACCCAGTACTTC.

This clone was recorded a few times. The CDR3: CASSQVAAGWDIQYF. CDR3 in DNA: TGCGCCAGCAGCCAAGTGGCAGCGGGGTGGGACATTCAGTACTTC. V usage is TRBV4-3 and J usage is TRBJ2-4; 7 bases are shared with TRBD2. This CDR3 spans 15 amino acids. Germline V gives CDR1 LGHNA, CDR2 YSLEER. With 1 base clipped from V and 8 bases from J, the junction kept 8 bases outside the gene matches.

This chain joins TRBV2 and TRBJ2-3; a possible D gene is TRBD2 (5 bases). V lost 7 bases to trimming and J lost 4 bases, with 12 bases between them. The CDR3 is made up of 13 amino acids. CDR1 SNHLY and CDR2 FYNNEI come from the germline V gene. The CDR3 loop is CASNIAEADTQYF. CDR3 nucleotide sequence: TGTGCCAGCAACATCGCGGAGGCAGATACGCAGTATTTT.

The chain carries TRBV6-1 and TRBJ2-5, with D possibly TRBD2 on 6 matching bases. The CDR3 length is 14 residues. Between the trimmed V and J ends, which lost 2 bases and 5 bases, there was a span of 12 bases. Germline V gives CDR1 MNHNS, CDR2 SASEGT. The CDR3 region has the DNA TGTGCCAGCAGTGAATGGGCAGGAGGGGAGACCCAGTACTTC. Protein product: CASSEWAGGETQYF.